This T cell receptor (beta chain) is from a study of Ad26.COV2.S vaccination and SARS-CoV-2 variants. Study conclusions and caveats: With respect to non-spike TCR breadth, vaccine and placebo recipients were similar.

Of note for this clone: Its cognate antigen is unknown.

The V and J ends lost 6 bases and 8 bases respectively, with 16 bases between them. The CDR3 spans 13 residues. CDR1 is MDHEN, CDR2 SYDVKM, per germline. Generated by immunoSEQ multiplex PCR, the TCRdb table keeps only in-frame clones and is missing some. The sample lists about half a million clones; 80% to 90% were seen once. The treatment: roughly 20 received Ad26.COV2.S at low or high dose, single or two shots; about 5 received placebo; per-sample allocation not given. Following the first vaccine or placebo injection, samples were taken on day 63. This clonotype was sampled from a person aged 18 to 59 who received the Ad26.COV2.S COVID-19 vaccine or a placebo. The genes are TRBV28 and TRBJ1-2; D gene ambiguous. The specimen was peripheral blood, collected in a trial of Ad26.COV2.S vaccine versus placebo. CDR3: CASRVTAGRGYTF. In nucleotides, the CDR3 is TGTGCCAGCAGAGTAACCGCGGGGAGGGGCTACACCTTC.